The 3 T cell receptor beta chains below were found in one sample sequenced in a study of T cells in Graves' hyperthyroidism and ophthalmopathy. The source material, RNA transcripts, was used to amplify TCR beta CDR3 regions. Initially, a first-round RT-PCR of the TCR CDR3 employed the HTBI primer set. MiXCR, run by TCRdb on the multiplex PCR reads, gives a single entry per CDR3 protein. The table has about 350,000 distinct CDR3 sequences, approximately 13% seen once. The source material was blood. The receptors originated from a woman younger than 45 with Graves' hyperthyroidism.

The V call is TRBV2, the J call TRBJ1-3; no reliable D call. Per germline, CDR1 SNHLY and CDR2 FYNNEI. The CDR3 is made up of 13 amino acids. V dropped 7 bases and J dropped 3 bases, with 10 bases sitting between them. The CDR3 here is CASTADLGNTIYF. The DNA for the CDR3 is TGTGCCAGCACGGCAGACCTTGGAAACACCATATATTTT.

The rearrangement joins TRBV2 to TRBJ2-3; the match to TRBD2 covers 11 bases. The CDR3 loop spans 15 amino acids. Trimming took 7 bases from V and 3 from J; bases not matched to a gene: 6. Germline assignment: CDR1 SNHLY and CDR2 FYNNEI. In DNA, the CDR3 is TGTGCCAGCACCGGGACTAGCGGAGTGACAGATACGCAGTATTTT. It encodes CASTGTSGVTDTQYF.

The rearrangement joins TRBV20-1 to TRBJ2-5, with 9 nucleotides matching TRBD1. The CDR3 covers 16 residues. Germline values: CDR1 DFQATT, CDR2 SNEGSKA (reference sequence). V lost 0 bases and J lost 5; bases outside the gene matches: 10. The CDR3 DNA is TGCAGTGCTAGAGATCTGAGGACAGGGGCCGGGGAGACCCAGTACTTC. Protein sequence: CSARDLRTGAGETQYF.